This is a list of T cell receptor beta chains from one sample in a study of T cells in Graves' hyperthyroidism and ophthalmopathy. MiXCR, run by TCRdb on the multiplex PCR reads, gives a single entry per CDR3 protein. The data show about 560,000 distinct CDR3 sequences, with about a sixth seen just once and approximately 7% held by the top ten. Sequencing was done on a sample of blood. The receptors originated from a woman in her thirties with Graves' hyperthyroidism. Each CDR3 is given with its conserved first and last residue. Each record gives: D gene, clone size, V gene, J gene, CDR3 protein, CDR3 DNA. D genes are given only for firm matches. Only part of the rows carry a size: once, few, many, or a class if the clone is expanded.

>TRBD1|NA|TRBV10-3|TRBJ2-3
CAIRATGDTDTQYF
TGTGCCATTCGGGCGACAGGGGACACAGATACGCAGTATTTT
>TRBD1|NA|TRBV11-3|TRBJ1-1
CASSPYRGNTEAFF
TGTGCCAGCAGCCCCTACAGGGGGAACACTGAAGCTTTCTTT
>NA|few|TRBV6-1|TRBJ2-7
CATSETYEQYF
TGTGCCACTTCAGAAACCTACGAGCAGTACTTC
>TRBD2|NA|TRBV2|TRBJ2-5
CASSARSPGLAGGETQYF
TGTGCCAGCAGCGCCCGTTCCCCGGGACTAGCGGGAGGAGAGACCCAGTACTTC
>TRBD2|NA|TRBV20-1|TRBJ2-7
CSATSGINYEQYF
TGCAGTGCTACTAGCGGGATAAACTACGAGCAGTACTTC
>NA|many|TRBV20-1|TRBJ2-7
CSARDYLYEQYF
TGCAGTGCTAGAGACTACCTCTACGAGCAGTACTTC
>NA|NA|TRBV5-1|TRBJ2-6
CASSGQLTGANVLTF
TGCGCCAGCAGCGGACAGTTGACTGGGGCCAACGTCCTGACTTTC
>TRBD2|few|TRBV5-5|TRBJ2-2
CASSPRTLAGPYPAELFF
TGTGCCAGCAGCCCCCGTACCCTAGCGGGGCCCTACCCCGCGGAGCTGTTTTTT
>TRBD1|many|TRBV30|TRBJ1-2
CAWGKGDRAVYGYTF
TGTGCCTGGGGTAAAGGAGACAGGGCCGTCTATGGCTACACCTTC
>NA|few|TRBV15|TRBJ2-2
CATRAPVNTGELFF
TGTGCCACCAGGGCCCCAGTGAACACCGGGGAGCTGTTTTTT
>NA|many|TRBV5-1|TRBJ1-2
CASSSRGRDYGYTF
TGCGCCAGCAGCTCTAGGGGACGAGACTATGGCTACACCTTC
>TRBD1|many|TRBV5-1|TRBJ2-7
CASSLIPGTGKYEQYF
TGCGCCAGCAGCCTGATACCCGGGACAGGGAAATACGAGCAGTACTTC
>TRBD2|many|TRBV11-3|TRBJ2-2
CASSPGLEDTGELFF
TGTGCCAGCAGCCCGGGACTAGAGGACACCGGGGAGCTGTTTTTT
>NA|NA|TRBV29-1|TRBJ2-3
CSGNLADTQYF
TGCAGCGGGAACTTAGCGGATACGCAGTATTTT
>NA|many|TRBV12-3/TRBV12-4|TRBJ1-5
CASSLSSGHPQHF
TGTGCCAGCAGTTTAAGTAGTGGGCACCCCCAGCATTTT
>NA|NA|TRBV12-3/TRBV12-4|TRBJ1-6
CTSSLAHPGDSPLHF
TGTACCAGCAGTTTAGCCCACCCGGGGGATTCACCCCTCCACTTT
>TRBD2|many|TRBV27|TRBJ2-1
CASSLLRGTSGTYNEQFF
TGTGCCAGCAGTTTACTCCGTGGGACTAGCGGTACCTACAATGAGCAGTTCTTC
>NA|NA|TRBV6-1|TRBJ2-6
CASSPTGFLTGANVLTF
TGTGCCAGCAGTCCGACCGGGTTCCTAACTGGGGCCAACGTCCTGACTTTC
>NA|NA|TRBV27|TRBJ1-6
CASSLRSPNNSPLHF
TGTGCCAGCAGTTTAAGAAGCCCTAATAATTCACCCCTCCACTTT
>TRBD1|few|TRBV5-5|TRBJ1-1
CASSDDRGLEWNTEAFF
TGTGCCAGCAGCGACGACAGGGGGCTTGAATGGAACACTGAAGCTTTCTTT
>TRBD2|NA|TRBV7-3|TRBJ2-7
CASSPNRPPGLAGQASYEQYF
TGTGCCAGCAGCCCAAACCGACCCCCGGGACTAGCGGGACAGGCGTCCTACGAGCAGTACTTC
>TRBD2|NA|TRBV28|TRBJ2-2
CASTIAGESTGELFF
TGTGCCAGCACCATAGCGGGAGAGAGCACCGGGGAGCTGTTTTTT
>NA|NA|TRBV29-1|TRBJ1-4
CSAQEGSNEKLFF
TGCAGCGCCCAAGAGGGCTCTAATGAAAAACTGTTTTTT
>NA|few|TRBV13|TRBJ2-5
CASSELADQETQYF
TGTGCCAGCAGCGAGTTAGCGGATCAAGAGACCCAGTACTTC
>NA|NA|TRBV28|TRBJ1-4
CASSEWDEKLFF
TGTGCCAGCAGTGAGTGGGATGAAAAACTGTTTTTT
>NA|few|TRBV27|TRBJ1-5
CASRAFGGQENQPQHF
TGTGCCAGCAGAGCCTTTGGGGGCCAGGAAAATCAGCCCCAGCATTTT
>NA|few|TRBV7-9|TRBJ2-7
CASSLEVPGGAFGEQYF
TGTGCCAGCAGCTTAGAAGTACCGGGGGGCGCGTTCGGCGAGCAGTACTTC
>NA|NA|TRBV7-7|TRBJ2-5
CASSPRKTYQETQYF
TGTGCTAGCAGCCCGAGAAAGACGTACCAAGAGACCCAGTACTTC
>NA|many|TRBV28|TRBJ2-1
CASTLPGSYNEQFF
TGTGCCAGCACCCTCCCGGGGTCTTACAATGAGCAGTTCTTC
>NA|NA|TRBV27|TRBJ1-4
CASGLFGELFF
TGTGCCAGCGGGCTCTTTGGAGAACTGTTTTTT
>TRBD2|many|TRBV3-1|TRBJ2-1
CASSQESSGRAVEQFF
TGTGCCAGCAGCCAAGAGTCTAGCGGGAGGGCCGTTGAGCAGTTCTTC
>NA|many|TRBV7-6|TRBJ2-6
CASSLGGNVGANVLTF
TGTGCCAGCAGCTTAGGTGGGAATGTCGGGGCCAACGTCCTGACTTTC
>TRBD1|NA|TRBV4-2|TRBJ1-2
CASSPTAGQGSYGYTF
TGTGCCAGCAGCCCCACCGCGGGACAGGGTTCCTATGGCTACACCTTC
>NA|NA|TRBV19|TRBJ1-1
CASSIDQGLSEAFF
TGTGCCAGTAGTATAGATCAGGGATTATCCGAAGCTTTCTTT
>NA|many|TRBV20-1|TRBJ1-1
CSARDGRGNTEAFF
TGCAGTGCTAGAGATGGGCGAGGGAACACTGAAGCTTTCTTT
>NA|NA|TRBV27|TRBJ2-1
CASEETFGTPDNEQFF
TGTGCCAGCGAGGAGACATTCGGGACGCCTGACAATGAGCAGTTCTTC
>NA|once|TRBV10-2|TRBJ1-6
CASSESKFSPLHF
TGCGCCAGCAGTGAGTCTAAGTTCTCACCCCTCCACTTT
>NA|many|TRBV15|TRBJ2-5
CATSKAPLETQYF
TGTGCCACCAGCAAGGCCCCCTTGGAGACCCAGTACTTC
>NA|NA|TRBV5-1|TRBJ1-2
CASSLWERRNGYTF
TGCGCCAGCTCCCTATGGGAGAGGAGAAATGGCTACACCTTC
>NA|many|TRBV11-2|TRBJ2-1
CASSLVGGTYNEQFF
TGTGCCAGCAGCTTAGTGGGGGGCACCTACAATGAGCAGTTCTTC
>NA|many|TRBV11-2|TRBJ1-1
CASSRLTGLDGVMNTEAFF
TGTGCCAGCAGCCGCCTGACAGGCCTGGATGGCGTAATGAACACTGAAGCTTTCTTT
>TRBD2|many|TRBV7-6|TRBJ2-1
CASSTPSGVNEQFF
TGTGCCAGCAGCACACCTAGCGGGGTCAATGAGCAGTTCTTC
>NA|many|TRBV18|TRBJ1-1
CASSLSGDRPEAFF
TGTGCCAGCTCACTTTCGGGGGATCGACCTGAAGCTTTCTTT
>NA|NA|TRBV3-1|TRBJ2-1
CASSHQSSFPKGNEQFF
TGTGCCAGCAGCCACCAATCTAGTTTTCCAAAGGGCAATGAGCAGTTCTTC
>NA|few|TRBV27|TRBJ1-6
CASSLTRSSYNSPLHF
TGTGCCAGCAGTCTAACACGGAGCTCCTATAATTCACCCCTCCACTTT
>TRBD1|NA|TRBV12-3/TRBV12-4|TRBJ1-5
CASSFGQGPRGNQPQHF
TGTGCCAGCAGTTTCGGACAGGGACCGAGGGGCAATCAGCCCCAGCATTTT
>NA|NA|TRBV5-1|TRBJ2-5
CASCPDTGSGETQYF
TGCGCCAGCTGTCCCGATACGGGATCGGGGGAGACCCAGTACTTC
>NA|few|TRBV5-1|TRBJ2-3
CASSLVGAEGPRGTDTQYF
TGCGCCAGCAGCTTGGTAGGAGCGGAGGGGCCGAGGGGCACAGATACGCAGTATTTT
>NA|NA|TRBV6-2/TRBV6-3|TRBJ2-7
CTSSYSSYYEQYF
TGTACCAGCAGTTACTCTTCGTACTACGAGCAGTACTTC